The rows below give T cell receptor beta chains drawn from one sample of a study of blood T cells in healthy people across ages. TCRdb processed the 5' RACE reads anew with MiXCR; each CDR3 protein has one entry. This table has about 830,000 distinct CDR3 sequences, approximately 59% appearing once. The sequencing input was blood. The source is a man aged 25-45 years in good health. The CDR3 runs from the conserved cysteine through the conserved F or W. The order of the fields is clone size, J gene, V gene, D gene, CDR3 protein, CDR3 DNA. A D gene is named only where the DNA matches it firmly. Part of the rows lack a size; the others show once, few, many or a class for expanded clones.

>NA|TRBJ2-3|TRBV29-1|NA
CSVAEGDTQYF
TGCAGCGTTGCAGAGGGAGATACGCAGTATTTT
>NA|TRBJ1-5|TRBV28|NA
CASNGPHNQPQHF
TGTGCCAGTAACGGGCCACACAATCAGCCCCAGCATTTT
>few|TRBJ1-2|TRBV7-8|NA
CASSLAPGHTTYGYTF
TGTGCCAGCAGCTTAGCTCCAGGGCACACCACCTATGGCTACACCTTC
>few|TRBJ2-5|TRBV20-1|NA
CSAPGAGLETQYF
TGCAGTGCTCCGGGGGCAGGTTTAGAGACCCAGTACTTC
>many|TRBJ2-1|TRBV27|NA
CASSRSGNEQFF
TGTGCCAGCAGCCGGAGCGGGAATGAGCAGTTCTTC
>NA|TRBJ1-4|TRBV7-2|NA
CASSLGYEKLFF
TGTGCCAGCAGCTTAGGATATGAAAAACTGTTTTTT
>NA|TRBJ1-2|TRBV6-6|NA
CASSYPDRSGNGYTF
TGTGCCAGCAGTTATCCAGACAGGAGTGGAAATGGCTACACCTTC
>many|TRBJ2-3|TRBV4-2|NA
CASSQDWTSPTDTQYF
TGTGCCAGCAGCCAAGACTGGACATCGCCAACAGATACGCAGTATTTT
>once|TRBJ2-7|TRBV7-3|TRBD1
CASSLWTGSYNEQYF
TGTGCCAGCAGCTTATGGACAGGGTCCTACAATGAGCAGTACTTC
>NA|TRBJ2-3|TRBV6-4|TRBD1
CASSDGTGGDTQYF
TGTGCCAGCAGTGACGGGACAGGGGGCGATACGCAGTATTTT
>NA|TRBJ2-5|TRBV7-2|NA
CASSYGLSFQETQYF
TGTGCCAGCAGTTACGGACTATCGTTCCAAGAGACCCAGTACTTC
>NA|TRBJ2-1|TRBV27|TRBD1
CASSQDRGAAMYNEQFF
TGTGCCAGCAGCCAAGACAGGGGAGCTGCTATGTACAATGAGCAGTTCTTC
>few|TRBJ1-2|TRBV20-1|NA
CSAIPGSYGYTF
TGCAGTGCTATCCCCGGGAGCTATGGCTACACCTTC
>few|TRBJ1-2|TRBV4-3|NA
CASSHQFTEANYGYTF
TGCGCCAGCAGCCACCAGTTCACAGAAGCTAACTATGGCTACACCTTC
>NA|TRBJ1-5|TRBV7-8|TRBD1
CASSGGQGTDQSQHF
TGTGCCAGCAGCGGGGGACAGGGGACAGATCAGTCCCAGCATTTT
>NA|TRBJ2-5|TRBV7-2|TRBD2
CASSPGRGGSETQYF
TGTGCCAGCAGTCCAGGACGGGGGGGCTCTGAGACCCAGTACTTC
>NA|TRBJ2-1|TRBV24-1|NA
CATSRGRGEQFF
TGTGCCACCAGTCGGGGGCGCGGTGAGCAGTTCTTC
>few|TRBJ2-1|TRBV4-3|TRBD2
CASSQDHVAGNEQFF
TGCGCCAGCAGCCAAGATCACGTAGCGGGAAATGAGCAGTTCTTC
>NA|TRBJ1-2|TRBV20-1|NA
CSAKTGRAYGYTF
TGCAGTGCTAAGACGGGCAGGGCCTATGGCTACACCTTC
>NA|TRBJ2-7|TRBV27|NA
CASLQGTGYEQYF
TGTGCCAGCCTACAGGGGACTGGCTACGAGCAGTACTTC
>few|TRBJ2-7|TRBV12-3/TRBV12-4|NA
CASTRLGFHEQYF
TGTGCCAGCACCCGATTGGGGTTTCACGAGCAGTACTTC
>NA|TRBJ2-7|TRBV6-6|NA
CASSFPEQGEDEQYF
TGTGCCAGCAGTTTTCCTGAGCAGGGCGAGGACGAGCAGTACTTC
>few|TRBJ1-4|TRBV12-3/TRBV12-4|NA
CASSPVEAINEKLFF
TGTGCCAGCAGCCCAGTGGAGGCCATTAATGAAAAACTGTTTTTT
>few|TRBJ2-1|TRBV4-3|TRBD2
CASSQDWVAGGIAYNEQFF
TGCGCCAGCAGCCAAGATTGGGTAGCGGGGGGGATAGCCTACAATGAGCAGTTCTTC
>NA|TRBJ2-1|TRBV5-4|TRBD1
CASSPGTGDGGEQFF
TGTGCCAGCAGCCCCGGGACAGGGGATGGTGGTGAGCAGTTCTTC
>NA|TRBJ2-7|TRBV5-1|NA
CASSFQDSPYEQYF
TGCGCCAGCAGCTTCCAGGACTCACCCTACGAGCAGTACTTC
>once|TRBJ2-5|TRBV18|NA
CASSPRSVQETQYF
TGTGCCAGCTCACCACGGTCGGTCCAAGAGACCCAGTACTTC
>NA|TRBJ1-6|TRBV7-3|NA
CACSLRAGESPLHF
TGTGCCTGCAGCTTAAGGGCTGGGGAATCACCCCTCCACTTT
>NA|TRBJ1-2|TRBV25-1|TRBD1
CASREQGHGYTF
TGTGCCAGCAGAGAACAGGGGCATGGCTACACCTTC
>NA|TRBJ2-1|TRBV30|NA
CAWSGAGPYNEQFF
TGTGCCTGGAGTGGAGCGGGTCCCTACAATGAGCAGTTCTTC
>NA|TRBJ2-7|TRBV9|NA
CASSADSATYEQYF
TGTGCCAGCAGCGCGGACAGTGCCACCTACGAGCAGTACTTC
>NA|TRBJ2-1|TRBV27|NA
CASSLSRSGGANEQFF
TGTGCCAGCAGTTTATCGCGTAGCGGAGGGGCCAATGAGCAGTTCTTC
>NA|TRBJ1-6|TRBV20-1|TRBD1
CSARAGGTGVGPLHF
TGCAGTGCTAGAGCTGGCGGGACAGGGGTGGGACCCCTCCACTTT
>NA|TRBJ1-4|TRBV30|NA
CAWSVHSTNEKLFF
TGTGCCTGGAGTGTACACTCAACTAATGAAAAACTGTTTTTT
>NA|TRBJ2-4|TRBV10-3|NA
CAISDQTRYEQYF
TGTGCCATCAGTGACCAGACGAGGTATGAGCAGTACTTC
>NA|TRBJ2-1|TRBV6-5|TRBD2
CASSYSALAGYNEQFF
TGTGCCAGCAGTTACTCTGCCCTAGCGGGATACAATGAGCAGTTCTTC
>NA|TRBJ2-5|TRBV7-2|TRBD2
CASSFPLAGGPETQYF
TGTGCCAGCAGCTTCCCCCTAGCGGGGGGGCCGGAGACCCAGTACTTC
>few|TRBJ2-1|TRBV7-9|NA
CASIVTASNEQFF
TGTGCCAGCATCGTGACTGCCTCGAATGAGCAGTTCTTC
>NA|TRBJ1-2|TRBV4-2|NA
CASSQGNRENYGYTF
TGTGCCAGCAGCCAAGGGAACAGGGAGAACTATGGCTACACCTTC
>NA|TRBJ1-6|TRBV2|NA
CASTRPDSPLHF
TGTGCCAGCACTCGACCGGACTCACCCCTCCACTTT
>NA|TRBJ2-7|TRBV3-1|NA
CASSQEQLDNEQYF
TGTGCCAGCAGCCAAGAACAGCTGGACAATGAGCAGTACTTC
>NA|TRBJ2-7|TRBV4-2|NA
CASSQEPYGTLNYEQYF
TGTGCCAGCAGCCAAGAGCCATACGGGACGCTAAACTACGAGCAGTACTTC
>few|TRBJ2-7|TRBV6-5|NA
CASSDPDYSEQYF
TGTGCCAGCAGCGACCCCGACTACTCCGAGCAGTACTTC
>NA|TRBJ2-1|TRBV29-1|NA
CSAGGPYNEQFF
TGCAGCGCTGGCGGTCCCTACAATGAGCAGTTCTTC
>once|TRBJ2-1|TRBV24-1|NA
CATSAERPDEQFF
TGTGCCACCAGTGCCGAGCGTCCAGATGAGCAGTTCTTC
>NA|TRBJ1-2|TRBV25-1|TRBD1
CASKTGGLGYTF
TGTGCCAGCAAAACAGGGGGCCTAGGCTACACCTTC
>NA|TRBJ2-7|TRBV15|NA
CATSRVSLGGGRYEQYF
TGTGCCACCAGCAGAGTTAGTCTAGGTGGAGGGAGATACGAGCAGTACTTC
>NA|TRBJ2-1|TRBV9|TRBD1
CASSVGSPSRDRTYNEQFF
TGTGCCAGCAGCGTAGGATCTCCCTCCCGGGACAGAACCTACAATGAGCAGTTCTTC
>NA|TRBJ1-1|TRBV29-1|NA
CSVGGGAMNTEAFF
TGCAGCGTTGGGGGGGGCGCCATGAACACTGAAGCTTTCTTT
>NA|TRBJ1-6|TRBV7-2|TRBD1
CASSPRTGGPSPLHF
TGTGCCAGCAGCCCAAGGACAGGGGGCCCTTCACCCCTCCACTTT
>NA|TRBJ2-1|TRBV4-3|TRBD1
CASSRSRQGTFYNEQFF
TGCGCCAGCAGCCGTAGCCGACAGGGAACCTTCTACAATGAGCAGTTCTTC
>NA|TRBJ1-3|TRBV20-1|NA
CSASARGNTIYF
TGCAGTGCTAGTGCCCGTGGAAACACCATATATTTT
>NA|TRBJ2-7|TRBV29-1|NA
CSVEDRDSYEQYF
TGCAGCGTTGAAGATCGGGATTCCTACGAGCAGTACTTC
>once|TRBJ2-7|TRBV4-3|NA
CASSQDAQGYYEQYF
TGCGCCAGCAGCCAAGATGCGCAGGGCTACTACGAGCAGTACTTC
>NA|TRBJ1-4|TRBV7-2|NA
CASSSYSRSTNEKLFF
TGTGCCAGCAGCTCCTATTCTAGGTCAACTAATGAAAAACTGTTTTTT